The 24 T cell receptor beta chains below all came from one sample that was sequenced in a study of blood T cell repertoires in COVID-19 (dated by TCRdb to the early 2020s). Library preparation was by the immunoSEQ multiplex PCR assay. What TCRdb holds here is the immuneACCESS table cut down to in-frame rearrangements. Part of the clones is not present; checked against another copy, under half of the missing clones reflect an unresolved V gene, and the others are unexplained. This sample has about 93,000 clones in its table, and approximately 80% of those were observed once. The top ten clonotypes cover less than 20% of the sample. The sample taken for sequencing was peripheral blood. These TCRs come from a human donor in a cohort sampled during active COVID-19.

The chain's CDR3 is CASRGAAGTDTQYF. CDR3 DNA sequence: TGCGCCAGCAGAGGAGCGGCGGGCACAGATACGCAGTATTTT. J is TRBJ2-3 and V is TRBV10-1; maybe TRBD2 (5 bases). Trimming left V 6 bases short and J 1 base short, with 11 bases between. Per germline, CDR1 WNHNN and CDR2 SYGVQD (reference sequence). The CDR3 is 14 amino acids.

This chain links TRBV4-1 with TRBJ2-2; 8 bases line up with TRBD2. J lost 1 base, V lost 2 bases, and 9 bases had no gene match. The CDR3 has 18 amino acids. Germline V CDR1 and CDR2: MGHRA, YSYEKL. The CDR3 sequence is CASSQLKAGAGNTGELFF. The CDR3 DNA reads as TGCGCCAGCAGCCAACTAAAAGCGGGAGCAGGGAACACCGGGGAGCTGTTTTTT.

The rearrangement links TRBV9 to TRBJ2-5; a weak D match, TRBD2 (5 bases). The CDR3 length is 16 residues. From germline, CDR1 is SGDLS and CDR2 YYNGEE. Trimming shortened V by 2 bases and J by 2 bases, and 16 bases separated the two germline ends. The CDR3 DNA reads as TGTGCCAGCAGCGTGGGTGGGAGTGCCAGGCAAGAGACCCAGTACTTC. It yields the protein CASSVGGSARQETQYF.

The chain uses TRBV5-5 and TRBJ2-7; 9 bases align to TRBD1. Looked up from germline, CDR1 is SGHKS and CDR2 is YYEKEE (reference sequence). After removal of 4 bases from V and 3 bases from J, the junction contained 2 bases not matched to a gene. This CDR3 is built from 13 residues. The CDR3 region has the DNA TGTGCCAGCAGCGCGGGACAGGGCTACGAGCAGTACTTC. Encoded protein: CASSAGQGYEQYF.

V is TRBV7-3 and J is TRBJ2-3, with no clear D. CDR3 length: 13 amino acids. Trimming pared 2 bases from V and 0 bases from J, leaving 3 bases between. The germline gives CDR1 SGHTA, CDR2 FQGTGA. The CDR3 DNA sequence: TGTGCCAGCAGCTTACTTAGCACAGATACGCAGTATTTT. Its protein product is CASSLLSTDTQYF.

The V call is TRBV12-3 or TRBV12-4, the J call TRBJ2-7, with 10 bases fitting TRBD1. Trimming took 8 bases from V and 0 from J; bases not matched to a gene: 1. The CDR3 runs 13 residues. The CDR3: CASGQGGSYEQYF. In DNA, the CDR3 is TGTGCCAGCGGACAGGGGGGCTCCTACGAGCAGTACTTC.

The chain joins TRBV7-9 to TRBJ2-3; perhaps TRBD2 as D (5 bases). Trimming pared 1 base from V and 9 bases from J, leaving 11 bases between. This CDR3 comprises 13 residues. Germline CDR1 reads SEHNR; CDR2 reads FQNEAQ (reference sequence). CDR3 amino acids: CASSLEAGSTQYF. CDR3 nucleotides: TGTGCCAGCAGCTTAGAGGCGGGTTCGACGCAGTATTTT.

The chain combines TRBV14 with TRBJ1-2; TRBD1 aligns across 11 bases. The germline V gene has CDR1 SGHDN and CDR2 FVKESK. This CDR3 is 18 amino acids long. V shed 2 bases, J shed 8 bases, and the junction held 16 bases outside the gene matches. The CDR3 DNA is TGTGCCAGCAGCCAATGGAGGGCTACCGGACAGGGGGCCTGGGGCTACACCTTC. Protein product: CASSQWRATGQGAWGYTF.

The chain combines TRBV7-2 with TRBJ2-7, with D perhaps TRBD2 (6 bases). The CDR3 covers 15 residues. V was trimmed by 5 bases and J by 6 bases, leaving 20 bases between them. The germline V gene has CDR1 SGHTA and CDR2 FQGNSA. CDR3 protein: CASSTIAVGGSEQYF. CDR3 DNA: TGTGCCAGCAGCACAATAGCGGTGGGGGGTTCCGAGCAGTACTTC.

This chain connects TRBV2 to TRBJ2-1; 9 bases line up with TRBD2. Trimming removed 7 bases from V and 4 bases from J; junction bases left unmatched: 14. Germline-derived CDR1 and CDR2 are SNHLY and FYNNEI. The CDR3 extends over 17 amino acids. In DNA, the CDR3 is TGTGCCAGCATTCTTAATCCCGGACTAGCGCGGTACAATGAGCAGTTCTTC. Its protein is CASILNPGLARYNEQFF.

This chain joins TRBV2 and TRBJ1-3; TRBD1 aligns across 7 bases. There are 16 residues in the CDR3. Looked up from germline, CDR1 is SNHLY and CDR2 is FYNNEI. Unmatched junction bases numbered 12, after V lost 5 bases and J lost 5 bases. The CDR3 nucleotides are TGTGCCAGCAGTCGACAGGGTCACTTGGCAAGAAACACCATATATTTT. Translating gives CASSRQGHLARNTIYF.

The rearrangement uses TRBV5-1 and TRBJ2-1, with 8 nucleotides matching TRBD2. V was clipped by 2 bases and J by 1 base; unmatched bases: 2. The CDR3 is made up of 15 amino acids. The V gene's germline CDR1 is SGHRS and CDR2 YFSETQ. In DNA, the CDR3 is TGCGCCAGCAGCTTCCAGCGGGGGTCCTACAATGAGCAGTTCTTC. It yields the protein CASSFQRGSYNEQFF.

This clone appeared once. This chain connects TRBV28 to TRBJ2-3; 8 nucleotides line up with TRBD2. The CDR3 has 15 amino acids. The germline CDR1 and CDR2 sequences are MDHEN and SYDVKM. J gave up 5 bases and V 4 bases, and 8 bases lay outside the gene matches. The CDR3, as DNA: TGTGCCAGCAGTTACCCGGGACTAGGGGTAGATACGCAGTATTTT. It translates to CASSYPGLGVDTQYF. The full variable domain, in which reference TRBV28 and TRBJ2-3 provide the parts outside the CDR3, is DVKVTQSSRYLVKRTGEKVFLECVQDMDHENMFWYRQDPGLGLRLIYFSYDVKMKEKGDIPEGYSVSREKKERFSLILESASTNQTSMYLCASSYPGLGVDTQYFGPGTRLTVL.

V gene TRBV10-3 combines with J gene TRBJ2-5; D may be TRBD1 (5 bases). The CDR3 is made up of 14 amino acids. V shed 8 bases and J shed 5 bases, with 18 bases lying between them. Germline lookup yields CDR1 ENHRY and CDR2 SYGVKD. Here the CDR3 DNA reads TGTGCCATCCTAGATCCAGGGATGGGGGAGACCCAGTACTTC. It codes for CAILDPGMGETQYF.

The genes are TRBV15 and TRBJ1-2; 9 bases agree with TRBD1. Germline assignment: CDR1 LNHNV and CDR2 YYDKDF (reference sequence). This CDR3 has 15 amino acids. Losses at the gene ends were 5 bases for V and 4 bases for J; bases not matched to a gene: 8. The CDR3 protein is CATSEGRGQGYGYTF. CDR3 DNA sequence: TGTGCCACCAGCGAGGGGAGGGGACAGGGCTATGGCTACACCTTC. Based on the CDR3 plus reference TRBV15 and TRBJ1-2, the full variable domain is DAMVIQNPRYQVTQFGKPVTLSCSQTLNHNVMYWYQQKSSQAPKLLFHYYDKDFNNEADTPDNFQSRRPNTSFCFLDIRSPGLGDTAMYLCATSEGRGQGYGYTFGSGTRLTVV.

The chain links TRBV5-1 to TRBJ1-1, with 9 bases that match TRBD1. The trim removed 0 bases at V and 7 bases at J, leaving 7 bases unmatched. The CDR3 is 15 residues long. Germline CDR1 SGHRS, CDR2 YFSETQ. CDR3 sequence: CASSLEGGTGNEAFF. CDR3 bases: TGCGCCAGCAGCTTGGAAGGAGGGACAGGGAATGAAGCTTTCTTT.

The chain uses TRBV6-1 and TRBJ1-6; no firm D call. Trimming took 3 bases from V and 7 from J, leaving 7 bases between them. Germline-derived CDR1 and CDR2 are MNHNS and SASEGT. There are 13 residues in the CDR3. The CDR3 nucleotides are TGTGCCAGCAGTGAGAGAGAGAATTCACCCCTCCACTTT. Its translation: CASSERENSPLHF.

The chain is built from TRBV12-3 or TRBV12-4 and TRBJ1-5; TRBD1 might be the D (5 bases). Trimming removed 3 bases at V and 8 bases at J, with 11 bases between. The CDR3 consists of 13 residues. The CDR3 bases are TGTGCCAGCAGTTTGCGGGGCGCGGAGCCCCAGCATTTT. Protein sequence: CASSLRGAEPQHF.

This sequence joins TRBV7-9 and TRBJ2-3, with 12 nucleotides matching TRBD2. This CDR3 has 15 amino acids. Trimming cost V 2 bases and J 6 bases; bases outside gene matches: 3. Germline-derived CDR1 and CDR2 are SEHNR and FQNEAQ (reference sequence). The CDR3 reads CASSLPSGGADTQYF. The CDR3 DNA reads as TGTGCCAGCAGCTTACCTAGCGGGGGGGCTGATACGCAGTATTTT.

This clone was seen only a few times. CDR3 sequence reads: CASRLAGRNTGELFF. The CDR3 coding sequence is TGTGCCAGTAGGCTAGCGGGGAGAAACACCGGGGAGCTGTTTTTT. This rearrangement joins TRBV19 to TRBJ2-2; 9 bases match TRBD2. From germline, CDR1 is LNHDA and CDR2 SQIVND (reference sequence). The CDR3 loop spans 15 amino acids. The V segment lost 6 bases and the J segment 2 bases; nucleotides outside the gene matches: 4. The variable domain in full, completed from reference TRBV19 and TRBJ2-2, reads DGGITQSPKYLFRKEGQNVTLSCEQNLNHDAMYWYRQDPGQGLRLIYYSQIVNDFQKGDIAEGYSVSREKKESFPLTVTSAQKNPTAFYLCASRLAGRNTGELFFGEGSRLTVL.

The chain couples TRBV28 to TRBJ2-1; D uncertain. Germline V gene data show CDR1 as MDHEN and CDR2 as SYDVKM. CDR3 length: 15 amino acids. Trimming left V 6 bases short and J 6 bases short, with 18 bases between. The CDR3 nucleotides read TGTGCCAGCAGCCTCTACGTCACGGGTATCAATGAGCAGTTCTTC. Its protein product is CASSLYVTGINEQFF.

The chain uses TRBV5-1 and TRBJ2-7; D remains ambiguous. Germline CDR1 reads SGHRS; CDR2 reads YFSETQ. V lost 2 bases and J lost 0, with 6 bases in between. The CDR3 loop spans 13 amino acids. The DNA for the CDR3 is TGCGCCAGCAGCTTAACTAACTCCTACGAGCAGTACTTC. This encodes CASSLTNSYEQYF.

The gene calls are TRBV4-2 and TRBJ2-3; D is unresolved. V was shortened by 5 bases and J by 4 bases, with 10 bases between the two germline ends. The CDR3 runs to 13 residues. CDR1 is LGHNA and CDR2 is YNFKEQ in the germline V gene. The CDR3 loop is CASSNGESDTQYF. CDR3 bases: TGTGCCAGCAGCAACGGAGAGTCAGATACGCAGTATTTT.

The genes are TRBV6-4 and TRBJ1-2; no definite D call. The CDR3 is 13 residues long. Trimming took off 0 bases at V and 8 bases at J, with 10 bases between the two ends. Germline lookup yields CDR1 MRHNA and CDR2 SNTAGT. CDR3 DNA: TGTGCCAGCAGTGACTCAGGAGGGCGAGGCTACACCTTC. The encoded protein is CASSDSGGRGYTF.